The 20 T cell receptor beta chains given below trace back to one sample, sequenced in a study of Ad26.COV2.S vaccination and SARS-CoV-2 variants. Treatment noted: about 20 received Ad26.COV2.S at low or high dose, single or two shots; about five received placebo; per-sample allocation not given. Sample collection was performed on day 63 after the first vaccine or placebo injection. Some clones are missing from TCRdb's copy, which holds only in-frame ones; the method was immunoSEQ multiplex PCR. The sample carries 400,000 to 450,000 clones, 90% recorded once. The material sequenced was peripheral blood, taken in a trial of Ad26.COV2.S vaccine versus placebo. The receptors were gathered from a person between 18 and 60 years old who received the Ad26.COV2.S COVID-19 vaccine or a placebo.

About this clone itself: Within the sample, other DNA sequences also encode this same CDR3. The chain recombines TRBV19 with TRBJ2-5, with 15 nucleotides matching TRBD2. V trimming: 4 bases; J trimming: 5 bases; junction bases outside the gene matches: 2. This CDR3 has 15 amino acids. CDR1 and CDR2 (germline): LNHDA, SQIVND (reference sequence). For the CDR3, the DNA is TGTGCCAGTAGTACCGGGACTAGCGGGAGGGAGACCCAGTACTTC. The encoded protein is CASSTGTSGRETQYF.

In its sample, this clone was seen a few times. The chain employs TRBV5-6 and TRBJ1-5; tentative D call: TRBD1 (6 bases). V was shortened by 9 bases and J by 6 bases, with 31 bases between the two germline ends. The CDR3 spans 18 residues. The germline V gene encodes CDR1 SGHDT and CDR2 YYEEEE. CDR3 residues: CAKTMSPEAAIGGQPQHF. In nucleotides, the CDR3 is TGTGCCAAAACAATGAGTCCGGAGGCTGCAATAGGGGGTCAGCCCCAGCATTTT.

The CDR3 region is CASSLLGNGYTF. The CDR3 DNA is TGTGCCAGCAGCCTACTTGGGAATGGCTACACCTTC. The chain links TRBV28 to TRBJ1-2; D gene uncertain. Trimming left V 6 bases short and J 6 bases short, with 11 bases between. CDR1 is MDHEN, CDR2 SYDVKM, per germline. This CDR3 has 12 residues.

The chain couples TRBV7-2 to TRBJ2-3; D not resolved. The CDR3 length is 15 residues. V lost 0 bases to trimming and J lost 0 bases, with 7 bases between them. Germline assignment: CDR1 SGHTA and CDR2 FQGNSA. CDR3 in amino acids: CASSLAGSSTDTQYF. In DNA form, the CDR3 reads TGTGCCAGCAGCTTAGCCGGATCTAGCACAGATACGCAGTATTTT.

The chain recombines TRBV19 with TRBJ1-1; D gene unclear. This CDR3 contains 15 residues. Germline lookup yields CDR1 LNHDA and CDR2 SQIVND (reference sequence). V gave up 6 bases and J gave up 8 bases, with 22 bases separating them. CDR3 sequence (DNA): TGTGCCAGTAGAGTATCAGTCCAGGCCCGGAGGGAAGCTTTCTTT. It is translated as CASRVSVQARREAFF. Full variable domain (missing parts from reference TRBV19 and TRBJ1-1): DGGITQSPKYLFRKEGQNVTLSCEQNLNHDAMYWYRQDPGQGLRLIYYSQIVNDFQKGDIAEGYSVSREKKESFPLTVTSAQKNPTAFYLCASRVSVQARREAFFGQGTRLTVV.

This clone was seen just once. This chain links TRBV5-1 with TRBJ1-2; no clear D. Trimming shortened V by 4 bases and J by 1 base, and 8 bases separated the two germline ends. The CDR3 extends over 13 amino acids. Germline loops: CDR1 SGHRS, CDR2 YFSETQ. The CDR3 protein is CASSLEDNYGYTF. The CDR3 nucleotides are TGCGCCAGCAGCCTAGAAGATAACTATGGCTACACCTTC.

This clone was recorded once. Other DNA sequences of this sample code for an identical CDR3. The chain recombines TRBV28 with TRBJ1-3, with 7 bases aligning to TRBD1. J gave up 1 base and V 6 bases, and 6 bases lay outside the gene matches. The CDR3 length is 15 residues. The germline V gene has CDR1 MDHEN and CDR2 SYDVKM. The CDR3 here is CASSLGQYSGNTIYF. For the CDR3, the DNA is TGTGCCAGCAGCCTGGGACAGTATTCTGGAAACACCATATATTTT.

This rearrangement joins TRBV27 to TRBJ2-7; unclear D gene. Germline CDR1 reads MNHEY; CDR2 reads SMNVEV (reference sequence). Trimming removed 2 bases from V and 7 bases from J, with 15 bases in between. The CDR3 consists of 14 residues. The CDR3 loop reads CASSLRGAPREQYF. In DNA, the CDR3 is TGTGCCAGCAGTTTACGAGGAGCCCCCCGAGAGCAGTACTTC.

The V gene is TRBV5-1, the J gene TRBJ2-5, with 9 bases fitting TRBD1. CDR1 is SGHRS, CDR2 YFSETQ, per germline. J was trimmed by 5 bases and V by 2 bases; bases with no gene match: 7. This CDR3 spans 15 amino acids. Here the CDR3 DNA reads TGCGCCAGCAGCTTTAACAGGGGGCGAGGTGAGACCCAGTACTTC. Its translation is CASSFNRGRGETQYF.

The V gene is TRBV19, the J gene TRBJ2-1; 8 bases map to TRBD2. The V gene end was trimmed by 1 base and the J gene end by 9 bases; junction bases not matched to a gene: 11. The CDR3 runs 16 residues. Germline assignment: CDR1 LNHDA and CDR2 SQIVND (reference sequence). CDR3 sequence (DNA): TGTGCCAGTAGTATAGGCCCAGCGGGAGCCTTCAGTGAGCAGTTCTTC. Translated: CASSIGPAGAFSEQFF.

This clone is a singleton in its sample. The chain uses TRBV27 and TRBJ1-3; D uncertain. The CDR3 is 13 amino acids. Trimming removed 6 bases from V and 0 bases from J, with 6 bases in between. Germline V CDR1 and CDR2: MNHEY, SMNVEV (reference sequence). CDR3 sequence reads: CASSTNSGNTIYF. The CDR3 bases are TGTGCCAGCAGCACGAACTCTGGAAACACCATATATTTT.

This sequence joins TRBV7-2 and TRBJ1-2, with 8 bases matching TRBD1. The germline gives CDR1 SGHTA, CDR2 FQGNSA. V shed 7 bases and J 3 bases; nucleotides not matched to a gene: 10. The CDR3 extends over 15 amino acids. The CDR3 sequence is CASNGQPGQDYGYTF. Written as DNA, the CDR3 is TGTGCCAGCAACGGCCAGCCGGGACAGGACTATGGCTACACCTTC.

Only one count was recorded for this clone. The gene calls are TRBV5-6 and TRBJ1-6; tentatively, D is TRBD1 (6 bases). The CDR3 has 14 amino acids. V was trimmed by 5 bases and J by 8 bases, leaving 14 bases between them. Germline V gene lookup returns CDR1 SGHDT and CDR2 YYEEEE. The CDR3 DNA reads as TGTGCCAGCAGGTGGACAGAGGGGGATTCACCCCTCCACTTT. It specifies CASRWTEGDSPLHF. Full variable domain (outside the CDR3, taken from reference TRBV5-6 and TRBJ1-6): DAGVTQSPTHLIKTRGQQVTLRCSPKSGHDTVSWYQQALGQGPQFIFQYYEEEERQRGNFPDRFSGHQFPNYSSELNVNALLLGDSALYLCASRWTEGDSPLHFGNGTRLTVT.

V usage is TRBV19 and J usage is TRBJ1-4, with TRBD1 as a possible D gene (6 bases). The V gene lost 5 bases and the J gene lost 10 bases, with 26 bases spanning the gap. This CDR3 is 17 amino acids long. Germline assignment: CDR1 LNHDA and CDR2 SQIVND (reference sequence). CDR3 protein: CASSPYEGGPLLGKLFF. The CDR3 DNA follows: TGTGCCAGTAGTCCATACGAAGGGGGGCCTCTTCTTGGAAAACTGTTTTTT.

The DNA of the CDR3 is TGTGCCAGCAGCTCAGGGTTCGGGGGAGGAGTATTGAATGAGCAGTTCTTC. It encodes CASSSGFGGGVLNEQFF. V usage is TRBV5-4 and J usage is TRBJ2-1; tentatively, D is TRBD2 (6 bases). From germline, CDR1 is SGHNT and CDR2 YYREEE (reference sequence). The CDR3 totals 17 residues. Trimming took off 3 bases at V and 7 bases at J, with 23 bases between the two ends.

The CDR3: CASSLDGGGSYETQYF. The CDR3 region has the DNA TGTGCCAGCAGCTTAGATGGCGGGGGCTCTTATGAGACCCAGTACTTC. This chain links TRBV11-2 with TRBJ2-5; D is possibly TRBD2 (7 bases). V was cut by 0 bases and J by 5 bases, with 16 bases left in between. CDR1 is SGHAT, CDR2 FQNNGV, per germline. CDR3 length: 16 amino acids.

V gene TRBV7-2 combines with J gene TRBJ2-7, with D possibly being TRBD1 (5 bases). The CDR3 has 15 residues. V lost 5 bases to trimming and J lost 3 bases, with 17 bases between them. Germline V CDR1 and CDR2: SGHTA, FQGNSA. The CDR3 DNA follows: TGTGCCAGCAGCCCTGATCCGGGTAGGGGCTACGAGCAGTACTTC. This gives the protein CASSPDPGRGYEQYF.

The V and J genes are TRBV2 and TRBJ2-7; TRBD2 might be the D (5 bases). Germline V CDR1 and CDR2: SNHLY, FYNNEI. V lost 8 bases to trimming and J lost 7 bases, with 18 bases between them. The CDR3 is 13 residues long. The CDR3 bases are TGTGCCAGCGGAGGACCAGGCCCGCTTGAGCAGTACTTC. The encoded protein is CASGGPGPLEQYF.

The chain is built from TRBV7-9 and TRBJ2-7, with D possibly called TRBD1 or TRBD2 (5 bases each). The CDR3 has 15 residues. Trimming removed 4 bases from V and 6 bases from J, with 19 bases in between. Germline V gives CDR1 SEHNR, CDR2 FQNEAQ (reference sequence). The CDR3 DNA follows: TGTGCCAGCAGCTCTTCCGGGACCCTTGCAGGCGAGCAGTACTTC. Amino acids: CASSSSGTLAGEQYF.

The chain employs TRBV11-2 and TRBJ1-1, with D perhaps matching TRBD1 (6 bases). This CDR3 has 15 amino acids. Trimming pared 4 bases from V and 1 base from J, leaving 13 bases between. Germline V gene sequence: CDR1 SGHAT, CDR2 FQNNGV. CDR3 protein: CASSSRGVGNTEAFF. CDR3 DNA sequence: TGTGCCAGCAGCTCCAGGGGAGTCGGGAACACTGAAGCTTTCTTT.